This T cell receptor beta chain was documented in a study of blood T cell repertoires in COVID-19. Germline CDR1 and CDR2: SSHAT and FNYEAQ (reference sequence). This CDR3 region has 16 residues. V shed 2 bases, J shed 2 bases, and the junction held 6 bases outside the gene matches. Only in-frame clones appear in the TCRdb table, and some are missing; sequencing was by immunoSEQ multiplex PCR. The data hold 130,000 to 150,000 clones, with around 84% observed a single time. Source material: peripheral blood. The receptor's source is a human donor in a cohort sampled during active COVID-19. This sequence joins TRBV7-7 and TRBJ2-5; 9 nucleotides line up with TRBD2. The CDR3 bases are TGTGCCAGCAGCTTACTGGCGGGGGGGCCTCAAGAGACCCAGTACTTC. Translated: CASSLLAGGPQETQYF.